The 22 T cell receptor beta chains presented below share a single source sample, sequenced in a study of follicular helper T cells after annual influenza vaccination (dated by TCRdb to about 2017). According to the study, the label for this sample's time point signals: 2014-2015 season, pre-vaccination. Library preparation used the immunoSEQ multiplex PCR assay. The source is immuneACCESS, and TCRdb retained only in-frame sequences with V and J called. Part of the clones is not carried over; for the studies checked, unresolved V genes explain less than half of this, and the remainder is unexplained. The sample records several thousand clones, about 80% of which are singletons. The ten largest clones add up to about 3.4% of the sample. The sample here was CXCR5+ CD38- circulating T follicular helper cells from blood, taken on the day of influenza vaccination. What the cell subset or site label conveys for this sample: circulating Tfh, non-naive CD4+CXCR5+PD-1+ (ICOS+CD38+ or ICOS-CD38-). Receptor source: an adult who received the influenza vaccine.

The chain employs TRBV27 and TRBJ1-3; TRBD1 aligns across 7 bases. The CDR3 sequence is 15 residues long. Germline V lookup: CDR1 MNHEY, CDR2 SMNVEV (reference sequence). The trim removed 6 bases at V and 2 bases at J, leaving 7 bases unmatched. The CDR3 reads CASRNTGAAGNTIYF. Here the CDR3 DNA reads TGTGCCAGCAGAAACACAGGGGCCGCTGGAAACACCATATATTTT.

The chain carries TRBV10-3 and TRBJ2-7; TRBD1 aligns across 8 bases. V trimming: 8 bases; J trimming: 6 bases; junction bases outside the gene matches: 9. The CDR3 loop spans 13 amino acids. In germline, CDR1 is ENHRY, CDR2 SYGVKD. In nucleotides, the CDR3 is TGTGCCATCCTGGACAGGGAAAAGATCGAGCAGTACTTC. This sequence encodes CAILDREKIEQYF.

CDR3: CASSVDHTGELFF. The CDR3 DNA follows: TGTGCCAGCAGCGTAGATCACACCGGGGAGCTGTTTTTT. The rearrangement uses TRBV9 and TRBJ2-2; no clear D. V lost 0 bases and J 3 bases, leaving 3 bases between the germline ends. CDR1 is SGDLS, CDR2 YYNGEE, per germline. The CDR3 sequence is 13 residues long.

CDR3 nucleotides: TGTGCCAGCAGCGGAGCGGGTGCAGGGAATCAGCCCCAGCATTTT. Translating gives CASSGAGAGNQPQHF. V usage is TRBV7-9 and J usage is TRBJ1-5, with a weak D call TRBD1 (5 bases). The V and J ends lost 5 bases and 4 bases respectively, with 15 bases between them. The CDR3 covers 15 residues. In germline, CDR1 is SEHNR, CDR2 FQNEAQ (reference sequence).

This chain uses TRBV10-3 with TRBJ2-1; perhaps TRBD2 as D (7 bases). Per germline, CDR1 ENHRY and CDR2 SYGVKD. The CDR3 totals 14 residues. V lost 7 bases to trimming and J lost 7 bases, with 17 bases between them. The CDR3: CAINRVGGENEQFF. The DNA of the CDR3 is TGTGCCATCAACCGGGTAGGGGGGGAAAATGAGCAGTTCTTC.

The genes are TRBV2 and TRBJ1-1; D not resolved. Germline CDR1 SNHLY, CDR2 FYNNEI. V lost 0 bases, J lost 8 bases, and 16 bases lay in between. The CDR3 covers 15 residues. The CDR3 nucleotides are TGTGCCAGCAGTGAAGCCTCCTGGGCAAGCCGAGAAGCTTTCTTT. It encodes CASSEASWASREAFF.

The chain couples TRBV5-4 to TRBJ2-5, with 7 bases aligning to TRBD1. Losses at the gene ends were 3 bases for V and 5 bases for J; bases not matched to a gene: 10. Germline CDR1 is SGHNT and CDR2 is YYREEE (reference sequence). This CDR3 is 15 amino acids long. This chain's CDR3 is CASSSTIRQGETQYF. Here the CDR3 DNA reads TGTGCCAGCAGCTCAACAATCAGACAGGGTGAGACCCAGTACTTC.

The genes are TRBV19 and TRBJ1-5; 10 nucleotides match TRBD1. Germline trimming cut 11 bases from V and 4 bases from J; bases unmatched to any gene: 14. Germline V gives CDR1 LNHDA, CDR2 SQIVND (reference sequence). CDR3 length: 16 residues. The CDR3 coding sequence is TGTGCCGTCCGACAGGGGGCCGGAGTATTGAATCAGCCCCAGCATTTT. Amino acids: CAVRQGAGVLNQPQHF.

J is TRBJ1-6 and V is TRBV6-5; no firm D call. The CDR3 sequence is 14 residues long. The V gene's germline CDR1 is MNHEY and CDR2 SVGAGI. V was pared by 2 bases and J by 10 bases, with 12 bases between. In DNA, the CDR3 is TGTGCCAGCAGTTACGGGTCGGTAAACTCACCCCTCCACTTT. Translation: CASSYGSVNSPLHF.

The rearrangement joins TRBV29-1 to TRBJ2-7, with D uncertain. This CDR3 contains 14 residues. Germline V gene lookup returns CDR1 SQVTM and CDR2 ANQGSEA. V lost 6 bases, J lost 5 bases, and 20 bases lay in between. The DNA for the CDR3 is TGCAGCGTGCAAGTGGCGGCGAACCTCCACGAGCAGTACTTC. Protein product: CSVQVAANLHEQYF.

This chain uses TRBV4-1 with TRBJ2-5; 7 bases align to TRBD1. The CDR3 contains 15 residues. Trimming removed 1 base from V and 0 bases from J; junction bases left unmatched: 2. The germline V gene has CDR1 MGHRA and CDR2 YSYEKL. This CDR3 is CASSQGGGYQETQYF. In DNA, the CDR3 is TGCGCCAGCAGCCAAGGAGGGGGCTACCAAGAGACCCAGTACTTC.

The V call is TRBV10-3, the J call TRBJ1-5; 8 bases align to TRBD1. In germline, CDR1 is ENHRY, CDR2 SYGVKD. With 1 base clipped from V and 7 bases from J, the junction kept 6 bases outside the gene matches. This CDR3 contains 15 residues. The CDR3 is CAISEWTGPGQPQHF. Here the CDR3 DNA reads TGTGCCATCAGTGAGTGGACAGGGCCGGGCCAGCCCCAGCATTTT.

This CDR3 reads CASSPPSVGEKLFF. In DNA, the CDR3 is TGTGCCAGCTCACCACCCTCAGTGGGGGAAAAACTGTTTTTT. The gene calls are TRBV18 and TRBJ1-4; D is uncertain. CDR1 and CDR2 (germline): KGHSH, LQKENI. This CDR3 has 14 amino acids. V was pared by 0 bases and J by 8 bases, with 10 bases between.

This chain's CDR3 is CASSLVLAGGYNEQFF. The CDR3 nucleotides read TGTGCCAGCAGTTTGGTGCTAGCGGGGGGTTACAATGAGCAGTTCTTC. The chain combines TRBV28 with TRBJ2-1; 11 bases agree with TRBD2. CDR3 size: 16 residues. The germline gives CDR1 MDHEN, CDR2 SYDVKM. Losses at the gene ends were 3 bases for V and 4 bases for J; bases not matched to a gene: 5.

This clone was seen more than once but under ten times. The chain has TRBV27 and TRBJ2-7; D assignment may be TRBD1 or TRBD2 (5 bases each). This CDR3 has 14 amino acids. The V gene's germline CDR1 is MNHEY and CDR2 SMNVEV (reference sequence). V lost 3 bases, J lost 0 bases, and 9 bases lay in between. CDR3 amino acids: CASSFTGASYEQYF. CDR3 in DNA: TGTGCCAGCAGTTTCACCGGGGCCTCCTACGAGCAGTACTTC.

This chain links TRBV29-1 with TRBJ2-2; D may be TRBD1 (5 bases). Looked up from germline, CDR1 is SQVTM and CDR2 is ANQGSEA. Trimming removed 1 base at V and 0 bases at J, with 12 bases between. CDR3 length: 16 amino acids. CDR3 residues: CSVEGQSPSNTGELFF. CDR3 in DNA: TGCAGCGTTGAAGGACAGAGTCCCTCGAACACCGGGGAGCTGTTTTTT.

The rearrangement joins TRBV18 to TRBJ2-7; a possible D gene is TRBD2 (5 bases). Trimming took 4 bases from V and 4 from J, leaving 17 bases between them. The CDR3 is made up of 15 amino acids. Germline V gene lookup returns CDR1 KGHSH and CDR2 LQKENI. CDR3 protein: CASSLPPGLRYEQYF. The CDR3 bases are TGTGCCAGCTCACTGCCTCCGGGATTACGGTACGAGCAGTACTTC. The full variable domain, with the rest looked up from reference TRBV18 and TRBJ2-7, is NAGVMQNPRHLVRRRGQEARLRCSPMKGHSHVYWYRQLPEEGLKFMVYLQKENIIDESGMPKERFSAEFPKEGPSILRIQQVVRGDSAAYFCASSLPPGLRYEQYFGPGTRLTVT.

This rearrangement joins TRBV19 to TRBJ1-4; D gene ambiguous. The CDR3 runs to 15 residues. V dropped 7 bases and J dropped 7 bases, with 19 bases sitting between them. CDR1 LNHDA and CDR2 SQIVND come from the germline V gene (reference sequence). The CDR3 protein is CASTTQKGAGEKLFF. The CDR3 nucleotides are TGTGCCAGTACCACCCAAAAGGGTGCGGGTGAAAAACTGTTTTTT.

The rearrangement links TRBV19 to TRBJ1-1; no firm D call. This CDR3 comprises 13 residues. The germline V and J ends were trimmed by 1 base and 1 base, with 4 bases remaining between them. The germline V gene encodes CDR1 LNHDA and CDR2 SQIVND (reference sequence). This CDR3 reads CASSIGRNTEAFF. In DNA, the CDR3 is TGTGCCAGTAGTATAGGGAGGAACACTGAAGCTTTCTTT.

The J gene is TRBJ2-7, the V gene TRBV11-2; 9 bases fit TRBD1. V shed 1 base and J 2 bases; nucleotides not matched to a gene: 6. The CDR3 is made up of 16 amino acids. Germline V gives CDR1 SGHAT, CDR2 FQNNGV. CDR3 DNA sequence: TGTGCCAGCAGCTTAGCAACGGGACAGGGAACCTACGAGCAGTACTTC. Its translation is CASSLATGQGTYEQYF.

V is TRBV11-2 and J is TRBJ1-5; D is perhaps TRBD1 (6 bases). V was trimmed by 0 bases and J by 11 bases, leaving 8 bases between them. The CDR3 contains 12 residues. Germline CDR1 is SGHAT and CDR2 is FQNNGV. The CDR3 DNA sequence: TGTGCCAGCAGCTTAGAAGGACAGTCCCAGCATTTT. It is translated as CASSLEGQSQHF. Drawing the rest from reference TRBV11-2 and TRBJ1-5, the complete variable domain is EAGVAQSPRYKIIEKRQSVAFWCNPISGHATLYWYQQILGQGPKLLIQFQNNGVVDDSQLPKDRFSAERLKGVDSTLKIQPAKLEDSAVYLCASSLEGQSQHFGDGTRLSIL.

This clone has more than one count but fewer than ten. The chain uses TRBV7-9 and TRBJ1-2; 7 nucleotides match TRBD1. V lost 4 bases to trimming and J lost 3 bases; unmatched junction nucleotides: 5. CDR3 length: 14 amino acids. Per the germline V gene, CDR1 is SEHNR and CDR2 is FQNEAQ (reference sequence). The CDR3 bases are TGTGCCAGCAGCTGGGACAGAGGGGACTATGGCTACACCTTC. Translating gives CASSWDRGDYGYTF.